This T cell receptor beta chain derives from a study of tumor and adjacent non-tumor tissue in lung cancer. Study-level background: Aged about 31 to 80 years, patients included 9 to 11 men and about 5 women with stage I to III disease. Study conclusions and caveats: Tumor repertoires had a smaller top 100 clone share than normal lung.

No cell sorting was done before RNA was extracted from the tissue. In this sample, this clonotype turned up a few times. Its cognate antigen is unknown. The library came from three nested PCR rounds adapted from ARM-PCR protocols. TCRdb re-called the multiplex PCR reads with MiXCR, one entry per CDR3 protein. The profile shows some 84,000 distinct CDR3 sequences, roughly three fifths of them singletons. V shed 4 bases and J shed 3 bases, with 13 bases lying between them. Looked up from germline, CDR1 is DFQATT and CDR2 is SNEGSKA (reference sequence). This CDR3 is 13 amino acids long. Sequenced sample: lung tumor tissue. This TCR came from a man between 65 and 85 years old with non-small cell lung cancer. The chain uses TRBV20-1 and TRBJ2-7; D is perhaps TRBD2 (5 bases). The CDR3 sequence: CSAMLGAYYEQYF. The CDR3 bases are TGCAGTGCTATGCTGGGAGCCTACTACGAGCAGTACTTC.